The clone carrying this T cell receptor (beta chain) has at least ten counts. No antigen is known for it. TCRdb independently ran MiXCR on the reads; one entry per CDR3 protein. The sample holds over 250,000 distinct CDR3 sequences, about 20% seen once. The data belong to a study of T cell repertoires in cytomegalovirus infection. Study information: The authors used CMV epitopes that were HLA-C-restricted (recently identified) and HLA-B-restricted (well studied). CMV infection plus the matching HLA type was flagged by public TCR beta signatures.

Study-level points and caveats: HLA-C-restricted CMV-specific TCR beta clonotypes prevailed in the ex vivo response. The study identified carriers of CMV plus the relevant HLA from cumulative public TCR beta family frequency.

Trimming pared 2 bases from V and 7 bases from J, leaving 14 bases between. Germline values: CDR1 SGHAT, CDR2 FQNNGV. The CDR3 loop spans 14 amino acids. This receptor was obtained from a human donor in good health (CMV status not recorded). Some clones in this sample may be carry-over from other donors' samples. The sequenced sample was cultured PBMCs, obtained from culture after CMV antigen stimulation. The chain uses TRBV11-2 and TRBJ1-1; D possibly corresponds to TRBD1 (5 bases). The CDR3: CASSLMGGDGEAFF. CDR3 coding DNA: TGTGCCAGCAGCTTAATGGGAGGGGACGGTGAAGCTTTCTTT.